These 32 T cell receptor beta chains share one sample of origin, sequenced in a study of blood T cell repertoires in COVID-19. Sequencing was performed with immunoSEQ multiplex PCR; in TCRdb, only in-frame clones are kept and a portion is missing. Of under 150,000 clones in the sample, about four fifths were seen once. The sequenced sample was peripheral blood. The receptors were gathered from a woman aged 55-75 years with active or convalescent COVID-19.

Only one count was recorded for this clone. This chain joins TRBV12-5 and TRBJ2-7; weak D call: TRBD2 (5 bases). CDR3 length equals 15 residues. Germline V gene sequence: CDR1 LGHNT, CDR2 FRNRAP. Trimming took off 1 base at V and 3 bases at J, with 13 bases between the two ends. DNA of the CDR3: TGTGCTAGTGGTTTGGCGCCGGAGGACGGCTACGAGCAGTACGTC. Amino acids: CASGLAPEDGYEQYV.

This chain uses TRBV6-5 with TRBJ2-1, with TRBD1 identical over 8 bases. In germline, CDR1 is MNHEY, CDR2 SVGAGI. V gave up 8 bases and J gave up 0 bases; unmatched junction bases: 6. There are 15 residues in the CDR3. CDR3 protein: CASGNDRGSYNEQFF. CDR3 nucleotides: TGTGCCAGCGGGAATGACAGGGGCTCCTACAATGAGCAGTTCTTC.

The V gene is TRBV23-1, the J gene TRBJ2-5; D is unclear. TRBV23-1 is classed as an ORF, of uncertain function. Trimming removed 3 bases at V and 5 bases at J, with 4 bases between. This CDR3 has 11 amino acids. The CDR3 DNA reads as TGCGCCAGCAGTCACCCGGAGACCCAGTACTTC. Protein sequence: CASSHPETQYF.

J is TRBJ2-1 and V is TRBV7-7, with D possibly TRBD2 on 5 matching bases. The CDR3 is made up of 13 amino acids. Germline V gene data show CDR1 as SSHAT and CDR2 as FNYEAQ (reference sequence). V shed 4 bases and J shed 11 bases, with 15 bases lying between them. In DNA, the CDR3 is TGTGCCAGCAGCTCGGATGGGAGCACCCAGCAGTTCTTC. Translation: CASSSDGSTQQFF.

This chain uses TRBV2 with TRBJ2-7, with D unclear. V lost 5 bases, J lost 2 bases, and 7 bases lay in between. Per germline, CDR1 SNHLY and CDR2 FYNNEI. The CDR3 loop spans 12 amino acids. CDR3 in amino acids: CASSLSTYEQYV. CDR3 in DNA: TGTGCCAGCAGTCTCAGTACCTACGAGCAGTACGTC.

This clone occurred a few times. The chain carries TRBV11-1 and TRBJ2-2; 9 bases align to TRBD1. The germline CDR1 and CDR2 sequences are SGHAT and FQDESV (reference sequence). This CDR3 is built from 16 residues. V trimming: 5 bases; J trimming: 1 base; junction bases outside the gene matches: 5. The CDR3 here is CASSQRDRENTGELFF. As DNA, the CDR3 is TGTGCCAGCAGCCAAAGGGACAGGGAGAACACCGGGGAGCTGTTTTTT.

This chain connects TRBV19 to TRBJ1-1; 8 bases match TRBD1. This CDR3 has 14 residues. The V segment lost 6 bases and the J segment 2 bases; nucleotides outside the gene matches: 5. Germline V gene lookup returns CDR1 LNHDA and CDR2 SQIVND (reference sequence). The CDR3 region is CASRGTGLNTEAFF. As DNA, the CDR3 is TGTGCCAGTAGGGGGACAGGACTCAACACTGAAGCTTTCTTT.

The rearrangement uses TRBV28 and TRBJ2-2; possibly TRBD2 for D (5 bases). Between the trimmed V and J ends, which lost 3 bases and 4 bases, there was a span of 12 bases. CDR3 length equals 15 residues. In germline, CDR1 is MDHEN, CDR2 SYDVKM. In nucleotides, the CDR3 is TGTGCCAGCAGTTTGAGGGTTTCGACCACCGGGGAGCTGTTTTTT. Its translation: CASSLRVSTTGELFF.

The chain recombines TRBV4-1 with TRBJ1-1; D uncertain. Germline V gene sequence: CDR1 MGHRA, CDR2 YSYEKL. The CDR3 is made up of 15 amino acids. The ends were cut back, 0 bases at V and 0 bases at J, with 8 bases in the middle. DNA of the CDR3: TGCGCCAGCAGCCAAGACCGGAGCATGAACACTGAAGCTTTCTTT. Its protein product is CASSQDRSMNTEAFF.

This CDR3 reads CASSYAGTDNSPLHF. In nucleotides, the CDR3 is TGTGCCAGCAGTTACGCCGGGACAGATAATTCACCCCTCCACTTT. This rearrangement joins TRBV6-6 to TRBJ1-6; 7 bases are shared with TRBD1. This CDR3 has 15 residues. V was pared by 2 bases and J by 5 bases, with 3 bases of the junction left unmatched. Germline V lookup: CDR1 MNHNY, CDR2 SVGAGI (reference sequence).

The chain links TRBV7-9 to TRBJ1-3, with unresolved D. The length of the CDR3 is 14 residues. Germline CDR1 is SEHNR and CDR2 is FQNEAQ (reference sequence). V was pared by 5 bases and J by 1 base, with 9 bases between. The CDR3, as DNA: TGTGCCAGCAGCCCCGCCGGGTCTGGAAACACCATATATTTT. As protein: CASSPAGSGNTIYF.

V and J are TRBV6-5 and TRBJ1-1; D perhaps matches TRBD1 (5 bases). This CDR3 comprises 14 residues. Looked up from germline, CDR1 is MNHEY and CDR2 is SVGAGI. The V gene lost 7 bases and the J gene lost 1 base, with 13 bases spanning the gap. For the CDR3, the DNA is TGTGCCAGCACCTGGAGCAGGGCGAACACTGAAGCTTTCTTT. Translation: CASTWSRANTEAFF.

The gene calls are TRBV7-6 and TRBJ1-3, with D possibly matching TRBD1 (6 bases). Per the germline V gene, CDR1 is SGHVS and CDR2 is FNYEAQ. Trimming removed 2 bases at V and 1 base at J, with 12 bases between. This CDR3 region has 16 residues. The CDR3 DNA sequence: TGTGCCAGCAGCTTACTAGGCCAGGGGTCTGGAAACACCATATATTTT. This gives the protein CASSLLGQGSGNTIYF.

This rearrangement joins TRBV5-1 to TRBJ1-4; TRBD1 agrees at 9 bases. V shed 4 bases and J 8 bases; nucleotides not matched to a gene: 9. From germline, CDR1 is SGHRS and CDR2 YFSETQ. This CDR3 has 15 amino acids. CDR3 nucleotide sequence: TGCGCCAGCAGCCCGGGACAGGGCTGGGGGGAAAAACTGTTTTTT. Its protein is CASSPGQGWGEKLFF.

V gene TRBV5-1 combines with J gene TRBJ1-2; 9 bases are a match to TRBD1. V was clipped by 4 bases and J by 3 bases; unmatched bases: 19. CDR1 and CDR2 from the germline V gene are SGHRS and YFSETQ. The CDR3 has 19 residues. CDR3 in amino acids: CASSGFRGTGNGVYYGYTF. The CDR3 DNA follows: TGCGCCAGCAGCGGTTTCCGGGGGACAGGGAACGGCGTATACTATGGCTACACCTTC.

The chain combines TRBV30 with TRBJ1-1, with D unresolved. The germline V and J ends were trimmed by 3 bases and 1 base, with 9 bases remaining between them. The length of the CDR3 is 13 residues. CDR1 and CDR2 from the germline V gene are GTSNPN and SVGIG (reference sequence). As DNA, the CDR3 is TGTGCCTGGAGGCCCAGGTCGAACACTGAAGCTTTCTTT. It is translated as CAWRPRSNTEAFF.

J is TRBJ1-2 and V is TRBV3-1 (or the pseudogene TRBV3-2); D is perhaps TRBD1 (5 bases). The germline gives CDR1 LGHDT, CDR2 YNNKEL (reference sequence). This CDR3 is 14 amino acids long. Trimming stripped 2 bases from V and 4 bases from J, with 11 bases between. CDR3 sequence reads: CASSQHGRVYGYTF. The CDR3 coding sequence is TGTGCCAGCAGCCAACATGGCAGGGTCTATGGCTACACCTTC.

The CDR3 region has the DNA TGTGCCAGCAGCCGGACAGCTGAAGCTTTCTTT. Protein product: CASSRTAEAFF. The V and J genes are TRBV11-2 and TRBJ1-1; a possible D gene is TRBD1 (6 bases). Germline lookup yields CDR1 SGHAT and CDR2 FQNNGV. This CDR3 region has 11 residues. Trimming removed 5 bases from V and 6 bases from J, with 7 bases in between.

The chain is built from TRBV29-1 and TRBJ1-2; D possibly corresponds to TRBD1 (5 bases). V was trimmed by 3 bases and J by 3 bases, leaving 8 bases between them. This CDR3 spans 12 amino acids. Germline assignment: CDR1 SQVTM and CDR2 ANQGSEA. CDR3 residues: CSVEQGDYGYTF. CDR3 DNA: TGCAGCGTTGAGCAGGGCGACTATGGCTACACCTTC.

V gene TRBV11-3 combines with J gene TRBJ2-1; D unclear. V lost 0 bases, J lost 4 bases, and 7 bases lay in between. This CDR3 has 14 residues. CDR1 is SGHNT and CDR2 is YENEEA in the germline V gene. The CDR3 sequence is CASSLDPVYNEQFF. The CDR3 DNA reads TGTGCCAGCAGCTTAGATCCAGTATACAATGAGCAGTTCTTC.

The V and J genes are TRBV6-5 and TRBJ2-7; D remains ambiguous. Trimming left V 2 bases short and J 2 bases short, with 10 bases between. From germline, CDR1 is MNHEY and CDR2 SVGAGI. This CDR3 has 14 amino acids. This CDR3 is CASSYSPGTYEQYF. The CDR3 region has the DNA TGTGCCAGCAGTTACAGCCCAGGAACCTACGAGCAGTACTTC.

A few counts support this clone. CDR3 region: CASSADPRDQPQHF. CDR3 nucleotides: TGTGCCAGCAGCGCGGACCCCAGGGATCAGCCCCAGCATTTT. This chain uses TRBV5-6 with TRBJ1-5, with D possibly being TRBD1 (5 bases). The CDR3 contains 14 residues. Germline CDR1 and CDR2: SGHDT and YYEEEE. V lost 4 bases to trimming and J lost 5 bases, with 13 bases between them.

Note on this clone: Other DNA sequences in the same sample also yield this CDR3. The genes are TRBV7-2 and TRBJ1-2; the match to TRBD1 covers 9 bases. This CDR3 region has 15 residues. Trimming removed 1 base from V and 2 bases from J; junction bases left unmatched: 2. Germline-derived CDR1 and CDR2 are SGHTA and FQGNSA. CDR3 in DNA: TGTGCCAGCAGCTTAGGGGGACAGGGAAACTATGGCTACACCTTC. Its translation is CASSLGGQGNYGYTF.

This clone was picked up a small number of times. The J gene is TRBJ1-3, the V gene TRBV9; D possibly corresponds to TRBD1 (5 bases). V was clipped by 0 bases and J by 4 bases, with 17 bases between them. The CDR3 runs 17 residues. From germline, CDR1 is SGDLS and CDR2 YYNGEE. CDR3 nucleotides: TGTGCCAGCAGCGTAGAAGGCGGGGGGTTTGGAGGAAACACCATATATTTT. Translation: CASSVEGGGFGGNTIYF.

This clone was detected a few times. The V gene is TRBV5-8, the J gene TRBJ1-2; D unresolved. The CDR3 totals 13 residues. V lost 4 bases, J lost 4 bases, and 11 bases lay in between. Germline assignment: CDR1 SGHTS and CDR2 YDEGEE. CDR3 protein: CASSLLNSYGYTF. CDR3 coding DNA: TGTGCCAGCAGCCTACTTAATTCCTATGGCTACACCTTC. The entire variable domain, with the rest obtained from reference TRBV5-8 and TRBJ1-2, is as follows: EAGVTQSPTHLIKTRGQQATLRCSPISGHTSVYWYQQALGLGLQFLLWYDEGEERNRGNFPPRFSGRQFPNYSSELNVNALELEDSALYLCASSLLNSYGYTFGSGTRLTVV.

The CDR3 region has the DNA TGTGCCAGCAGTGCCCCGGGACAGGGCCTACCGCTGGGAAACACCATATATTTT. This translates into CASSAPGQGLPLGNTIYF. The gene calls are TRBV6-1 and TRBJ1-3, with 9 bases that match TRBD1. Germline CDR1 is MNHNS and CDR2 is SASEGT. With 4 bases clipped from V and 4 bases from J, the junction kept 14 bases outside the gene matches. CDR3 size: 18 residues.

Concerning this clone: The DNA is omitted, as the CDR3 cannot be located on it reliably, and the CDR3 follows TCRdb's listing. The CDR3 loop is CASSFGPGTNYEQYF. The gene calls are TRBV5-6 and TRBJ2-7; TRBD2, the table's D call, was not compared with the DNA. Germline V gene lookup returns CDR1 SGHDT and CDR2 YYEEEE. The CDR3 adds up to 15 amino acids, both ends counted.

This chain connects TRBV29-1 to TRBJ2-1, with D perhaps TRBD2 (6 bases). This CDR3 comprises 10 residues. Per germline, CDR1 SQVTM and CDR2 ANQGSEA. V was pared by 7 bases and J by 7 bases, with 8 bases between. The CDR3 coding sequence is TGCAGCGCCGCGGGGAATGAGCAGTTCTTC. Translating it yields CSAAGNEQFF.

The chain links TRBV28 to TRBJ1-5; tentatively, D is TRBD1 (5 bases). The CDR3 length is 14 residues. CDR1 and CDR2 from the germline V gene are MDHEN and SYDVKM. The V gene lost 6 bases and the J gene lost 3 bases, with 12 bases spanning the gap. DNA of the CDR3: TGTGCCAGCAGCCACCGACAGTCCAATCAGCCCCAGCATTTT. This sequence encodes CASSHRQSNQPQHF.

This clone was observed a handful of times. This sequence joins TRBV5-6 and TRBJ2-7, with a weak D call TRBD2 (5 bases). Germline lookup yields CDR1 SGHDT and CDR2 YYEEEE. With 6 bases removed from V and 4 bases from J, the gap between germline ends came to 14 bases. The length of the CDR3 is 13 residues. The CDR3 here is CASTRGGWYEQYV. The CDR3 DNA reads as TGTGCCAGCACCCGAGGAGGTTGGTACGAGCAGTACGTC.

This clone was detected only once. V and J are TRBV5-1 and TRBJ1-4; 7 bases line up with TRBD1. This CDR3 region has 16 residues. The junction had 10 bases not matched to a gene; V was cut back by 4 bases and J by 4 bases. The germline V gene encodes CDR1 SGHRS and CDR2 YFSETQ. The CDR3 nucleotides are TGCGCCAGCAGCGCAAACCCGGGACAGAGTAATGAAAAACTGTTTTTT. Its protein is CASSANPGQSNEKLFF.

CDR3 DNA: TGTGCCAGCAGCTCCCAGGGGAACACCGGGGAGCTGTTTTTT. It encodes CASSSQGNTGELFF. J is TRBJ2-2 and V is TRBV7-3; TRBD1 is a possible D gene (5 bases). The ends were cut back, 4 bases at V and 1 base at J, with 7 bases in the middle. From germline, CDR1 is SGHTA and CDR2 FQGTGA. The CDR3 is 14 amino acids. The entire variable domain, with the rest obtained from reference TRBV7-3 and TRBJ2-2, is as follows: GAGVSQTPSNKVTEKGKYVELRCDPISGHTALYWYRQSLGQGPEFLIYFQGTGAADDSGLPNDRFFAVRPEGSVSTLKIQRTERGDSAVYLCASSSQGNTGELFFGEGSRLTVL.